The present T cell receptor (beta chain) was sequenced within a study of post-analysis software for immune sequencing data. Across the whole study: Relapsing-remitting, secondary progressive and progressive-relapsing multiple sclerosis were all included among the disease courses.

Comment on this clonotype: Its specificity is not known.

Study-wide findings and caveats: TRBV5-6, TRBV5-1 and TRBV20-1 were among 4 or 5 TRBV segments more frequent in patients than controls. The F measure placed samples prepared in the same batch into strongly shared clusters. When compared against controls, multiple sclerosis patients showed significantly lower normalized Chao1 diversity.

The J segment lost 6 bases and the V segment lost 4 bases, leaving 14 bases of the junction unmatched. The CDR3 length is 16 residues. The germline gives CDR1 MNHEY, CDR2 SMNVEV (reference sequence). Built from TCR beta cDNA, the libraries had unique molecular identifiers in them. T cells numbering roughly 1 to 11 million yielded cDNA molecules that totaled some 500,000. TCRdb reprocessed the PCR reads with MiXCR, giving one entry per CDR3 protein. Of around 710,000 distinct CDR3 sequences in the sample, around 42% were seen once. V and J are TRBV27 and TRBJ1-2; 7 bases align to TRBD1. The receptor's source is a girl aged 5-17 years with multiple sclerosis. Sequencing input: blood. The CDR3 DNA follows: TGTGCCAGCAGTTCCCCCCGCGGAGGGGGCCGGGATGGCTACACCTTC. Its protein is CASSSPRGGGRDGYTF.